This entry features one TCR beta chain sequence. The source of the sample is a study of OX40 agonist ivuxolimab in advanced cancers. On the study more broadly: Three patients showed partial responses: one hepatocellular carcinoma and two cutaneous melanoma cases.

Sequenced by immunoSEQ multiplex PCR; TCRdb stores in-frame clones only, minus some. The data hold some 86,000 clones, with about nine tenths observed a single time. Germline CDR1 SGHRS, CDR2 YFSETQ. With 4 bases removed from V and 4 bases from J, the gap between germline ends came to 8 bases. The CDR3 covers 12 residues. Sequencing used CD4+ or CD8+ T cells sorted from blood, obtained in a trial of the OX40 agonist ivuxolimab. The sequence was obtained from an adult with an advanced solid tumor such as melanoma, head and neck, liver or kidney cancer. V and J are TRBV5-1 and TRBJ2-5; D is perhaps TRBD2 (5 bases). CDR3 DNA sequence: TGCGCCAGCAGCCTAAGCGGAGAGACCCAGTACTTC. It is translated as CASSLSGETQYF.